The rows below give T cell receptor beta chains drawn from one sample of a study of T cell changes during pregnancy in multiple sclerosis. The repertoire was sequenced with immunoSEQ multiplex PCR; TCRdb's copy has only in-frame clones and lacks some. The data show around 50,000 clones, 93% seen once. The sequenced sample was CD8+ T cells from peripheral blood mononuclear cells, obtained in the second trimester of pregnancy. The receptors come from a female donor with multiple sclerosis, enrolled in a pregnancy study. CDR3s include the opening cysteine and the closing phenylalanine or tryptophan. The D gene is left open where the match is weak.

j_call: TRBJ2-1
d_call: TRBD1
v_call: TRBV7-9
cdr3_nt: TGTGCCAGCAGCCCGCGACAGGGGGCTGGAATCTACAATGAGCAGTTCTTC
cdr3_aa: CASSPRQGAGIYNEQFF

j_call: TRBJ2-1
d_call: TRBD2
v_call: TRBV27
cdr3_nt: TGTGCCAGCTTGCGAGGGACTAGCGGGAGAAATGAGCAGTTCTTC
cdr3_aa: CASLRGTSGRNEQFF

j_call: TRBJ2-7
d_call: TRBD1
v_call: TRBV2
cdr3_nt: TGTGCCAGCAGGGCCGGACAGGGCTACGAGCAGTACTTC
cdr3_aa: CASRAGQGYEQYF

j_call: TRBJ2-7
d_call: TRBD2
v_call: TRBV27
cdr3_nt: TGTGCCAGCAGTTCCACGGGAACTAGCGGGAGTGTCTACGAGCAGTACTTC
cdr3_aa: CASSSTGTSGSVYEQYF

j_call: TRBJ2-7
d_call: NA
v_call: TRBV5-8
cdr3_nt: TGTGCCAGCCCAGGGGCTGTACGTCGGTTGGTCTACGAGCAGTACTTC
cdr3_aa: CASPGAVRRLVYEQYF

j_call: TRBJ2-7
d_call: NA
v_call: TRBV28
cdr3_nt: TGTGCCAGCAGTTTGCCCGGGACTGCTACCTACGAGCAGTACTTC
cdr3_aa: CASSLPGTATYEQYF

j_call: TRBJ1-1
d_call: TRBD1
v_call: TRBV7-2
cdr3_nt: TGTGCCAGCAGCCCCCGACAGGGGAGGGCCACTGAAGCTTTCTTT
cdr3_aa: CASSPRQGRATEAFF

j_call: TRBJ2-7
d_call: NA
v_call: TRBV5-4
cdr3_nt: TGTGCCAGCAGCGATCCATCAGGAAGTACCTACGAGCAGTACTTC
cdr3_aa: CASSDPSGSTYEQYF

j_call: TRBJ1-1
d_call: NA
v_call: TRBV7-9
cdr3_nt: TGTGCCACCCAAAGCGCGAACACTGAAGCTTTCTTT
cdr3_aa: CATQSANTEAFF

j_call: TRBJ2-1
d_call: NA
v_call: TRBV7-9
cdr3_nt: TGTGCCAGCATCCCCGGGACTGGGTACAATGAGCAGTTCTTC
cdr3_aa: CASIPGTGYNEQFF

j_call: TRBJ1-2
d_call: NA
v_call: TRBV7-9
cdr3_nt: TGTGCCAGCAGCTTAGATCATAACTCGGGTACCTTC
cdr3_aa: CASSLDHNSGTF

j_call: TRBJ2-3
d_call: NA
v_call: TRBV9
cdr3_nt: TGTGCCAGCAGCGTAGCCGGCAGGGTTGTTGATACGCAGTATTTT
cdr3_aa: CASSVAGRVVDTQYF